This TCR beta chain was observed in a study of T cell repertoires in cytomegalovirus infection. Study details: CMV infection and matching HLA type were both indicated by public TCR beta signatures.

TCRdb ran MiXCR on the reads and lists one entry per CDR3 protein. The sample holds fewer than 900,000 distinct CDR3 sequences; under 35% are singletons and the top ten take roughly 14%. V was cut by 1 base and J by 7 bases, with 15 bases left in between. Germline loops: CDR1 SGHTA, CDR2 FQGNSA. The CDR3 totals 15 residues. There are many counts of this clonotype. As yet, its antigen is unknown. This receptor was identified in a human donor in good health (CMV status not recorded). Some clones in this sample may be carry-over from other donors' samples. Material: cultured CD8+ T cells from PBMCs, obtained from culture after CMV antigen stimulation. The chain links TRBV7-2 to TRBJ2-3; no firm D call. The CDR3 protein is CASSLGLYTLNTQYF. DNA of the CDR3: TGTGCCAGCAGCTTAGGTCTCTACACACTCAATACGCAGTATTTT.